This is a list of T cell receptor beta chains from one sample in a study of T-cell reconstitution after alpha-beta-depleted transplantation in children. TCRdb analysed the PCR reads with MiXCR anew, one entry per CDR3 protein. In the table there are about 250,000 distinct CDR3 sequences, roughly a quarter of which are singletons. Sequencing used PBMCs, mostly from graft donor cells, obtained 360 days after TCRalphabeta/CD19-depleted stem cell transplant. The receptors derive from a female patient aged 2-9 years who had a stem cell transplant for congenital amegakaryocytic thrombocytopenia, so the T cells may come from the graft donor. Each CDR3 is given with its conserved first and last residue. The order of the fields is D gene, J gene, V gene, clone size, CDR3 DNA, CDR3 protein. The D gene is left open where the match is weak. Rows may omit the clone size; those that give it use once, few, many or a size class.

D: TRBD2; J: TRBJ2-7; V: TRBV6-2/TRBV6-3; size: few; DNA: TGTGCCAGCAGTTACTCGACGGGAGTAGCGGGAGGGCCTTACTACGAGCAGTACTTC; CDR3: CASSYSTGVAGGPYYEQYF
D: NA; J: TRBJ2-7; V: TRBV4-1; size: few; DNA: TGCGCCAGCAGCCAAGATTGGACACTAATCTCCTACGAGCAGTACTTC; CDR3: CASSQDWTLISYEQYF
D: NA; J: TRBJ2-7; V: TRBV11-2; size: NA; DNA: TGTGCCAGCAGCCCAGGGACTTCGATCTCCTACGAGCAGTACTTC; CDR3: CASSPGTSISYEQYF
D: NA; J: TRBJ2-7; V: TRBV5-4; size: NA; DNA: TGTGCCAGCAGCGGCTCAGGAGATACCTCCTACGAGCAGTACTTC; CDR3: CASSGSGDTSYEQYF
D: TRBD1; J: TRBJ2-7; V: TRBV20-1; size: NA; DNA: TGCAGTGCTAGAGATCTCGGGACAGGTATCGTGAATGGGGACTTCGAACAGTACTTC; CDR3: CSARDLGTGIVNGDFEQYF
D: NA; J: TRBJ2-7; V: TRBV18; size: once; DNA: TGTGCCAGCTCACCACCGAGAGGGATCGGCGAGCAGTACTTC; CDR3: CASSPPRGIGEQYF
D: TRBD2; J: TRBJ2-2; V: TRBV20-1; size: NA; DNA: TGCAGTGCCCAGCGGGAGTACACCGGGGAGCTGTTTTTT; CDR3: CSAQREYTGELFF
D: TRBD2; J: TRBJ2-3; V: TRBV15; size: NA; DNA: TGTGCCACCAGCAGCTCCCCCCTAGCGGGGATCACAGATACGCAGTATTTT; CDR3: CATSSSPLAGITDTQYF
D: NA; J: TRBJ1-6; V: TRBV11-2; size: few; DNA: TGTGCCAGCAGCTTAGGGCCACAGGGAAGAGGCTCACCCCTCCACTTT; CDR3: CASSLGPQGRGSPLHF
D: NA; J: TRBJ2-7; V: TRBV5-1; size: few; DNA: TGCGCCAGCAGCTTCCGGTGGGACCCCAACTACGAGCAGTACTTC; CDR3: CASSFRWDPNYEQYF
D: NA; J: TRBJ1-1; V: TRBV4-1; size: NA; DNA: TGCGCCAGCAGCCAAGTTGGCACTGAAGCTTTCTTT; CDR3: CASSQVGTEAFF
D: NA; J: TRBJ1-5; V: TRBV7-9; size: few; DNA: TGTGCCAGCAGCAGAGAGGGGAACCAGCCCCAGCATTTT; CDR3: CASSREGNQPQHF
D: TRBD1; J: TRBJ2-1; V: TRBV7-2; size: few; DNA: TGTGCCAGCAGCTTAGCGGGGACAGCCTACAATGAGCAGTTCTTC; CDR3: CASSLAGTAYNEQFF
D: NA; J: TRBJ2-7; V: TRBV14; size: few; DNA: TGTGCCAGCAGCCAAGCCCCCGAAGGAGACTACGAGCAGTACTTC; CDR3: CASSQAPEGDYEQYF
D: TRBD1; J: TRBJ2-5; V: TRBV7-7; size: NA; DNA: TGTGCCAGCAGCGAAAAACCGGGACAGGGAGTACTGTACTTC; CDR3: CASSEKPGQGVLYF
D: NA; J: TRBJ2-7; V: TRBV4-3; size: few; DNA: TGCGCCAGCAGCCAAGTCGCCGGACCGATCTACGAGCAGTACTTC; CDR3: CASSQVAGPIYEQYF
D: TRBD2; J: TRBJ2-1; V: TRBV11-2; size: NA; DNA: TGTGCCAGCAGTGCTAGCGGGCAAAGCTACAATGAGCAGTTCTTC; CDR3: CASSASGQSYNEQFF